This is a list of T cell receptor beta chains from one sample in a study of cytomegalovirus exposure and HLA in healthy donors. Profiled with immunoSEQ multiplex PCR; TCRdb holds only in-frame clones, not every one. This table holds approximately 120,000 clones, around four fifths found once. Sequencing was carried out using PBMCs. Receptor source: a man aged 25-45 years in good health and CMV-seropositive. Both conserved end residues are part of each CDR3. D genes are given only for firm matches. For some rows the clone size is stated as once, few or many, or as a class when expanded; others skip it.

CDR3	DNA	J	V	size	D	length
CSASPSGALYEQYF	TGCAGCGCCAGCCCTAGCGGGGCGCTCTACGAGCAGTACTTC	TRBJ2-7	TRBV29-1	few	TRBD2	14
CASSQDFEAGGSDTQYF	TGCGCCAGCAGCCAAGATTTCGAAGCGGGAGGGTCAGATACGCAGTATTTT	TRBJ2-3	TRBV4-3	few	TRBD2	17
CASSLGTGGGTDTQYF	TGCGCCAGCAGCTTGGGAACAGGGGGCGGCACAGATACGCAGTATTTT	TRBJ2-3	TRBV5-1	few	TRBD1	16
CASSKDREVQPQHF	TGTGCCAGTAGTAAGGACAGGGAAGTTCAGCCCCAGCATTTT	TRBJ1-5	TRBV19	-	TRBD1	14
CACGQVNTEAFF	TGTGCCTGCGGACAGGTGAACACTGAAGCTTTCTTT	TRBJ1-1	TRBV30	-	TRBD1	12
CASTGLDRDYNEQFF	TGTGCCAGCACGGGCCTGGACAGGGATTACAATGAGCAGTTCTTC	TRBJ2-1	TRBV6-1	few	TRBD1	15
CASSIVGSPIGTNTGELFF	TGTGCCAGTAGTATAGTGGGCAGTCCTATCGGGACGAACACCGGGGAGCTGTTTTTT	TRBJ2-2	TRBV19	-	-	19
CAISEYEGAVEQYF	TGTGCCATCAGTGAGTATGAAGGGGCAGTCGAGCAGTACTTC	TRBJ2-7	TRBV10-3	-	-	14
CSVWSEYTEAFF	TGCAGCGTTTGGAGCGAGTACACTGAAGCTTTCTTT	TRBJ1-1	TRBV29-1	once	-	12
CASSKVSAYHPRGKTQYF	TGTGCCAGCAGCAAGGTATCAGCCTATCACCCAAGGGGGAAGACCCAGTACTTC	TRBJ2-5	TRBV21-1	-	-	18
CASTPRGSLTDTQYF	TGTGCCAGCACCCCCAGGGGGTCCCTCACAGATACGCAGTATTTT	TRBJ2-3	TRBV7-6	-	TRBD1	15
CASSPTGGTDTQYF	TGTGCCAGCAGCCCGACAGGAGGCACAGATACGCAGTATTTT	TRBJ2-3	TRBV6-4	-	-	14
CAISEWQQETQYF	TGTGCCATCAGTGAATGGCAGCAAGAGACCCAGTACTTC	TRBJ2-5	TRBV10-3	few	-	13
CASSIRDSSYEQYF	TGTGCCAGTAGTATCCGGGACAGCTCCTACGAGCAGTACTTC	TRBJ2-7	TRBV19	-	TRBD1	14
CASSLEYGKGNEQFF	TGTGCCAGCAGCTTAGAATACGGGAAGGGCAATGAGCAGTTCTTC	TRBJ2-1	TRBV7-7	-	-	15
CASSIGANEQFF	TGTGCCAGTAGTATAGGAGCGAATGAGCAGTTCTTC	TRBJ2-1	TRBV19	-	-	12
CASSIFLSGEAFF	TGTGCCAGCAGTATCTTTCTGAGTGGTGAAGCTTTCTTT	TRBJ1-1	TRBV2	-	-	13
CASSPLEGVIDEQYF	TGTGCCAGCTCACCACTCGAGGGGGTAATTGACGAGCAGTACTTC	TRBJ2-7	TRBV18	-	-	15
CASSQGGRGVHTDTQYF	TGCGCCAGCAGCCAAGGCGGTCGCGGGGTCCACACAGATACGCAGTATTTT	TRBJ2-3	TRBV4-3	once	-	17
CASSQDATGQLYNEQFF	TGCGCCAGCAGCCAAGATGCCACAGGGCAACTCTACAATGAGCAGTTCTTC	TRBJ2-1	TRBV4-3	-	-	17
CASSPPGARNEQFF	TGTGCCAGCAGCCCCCCAGGGGCGCGGAATGAGCAGTTCTTC	TRBJ2-1	TRBV4-2	-	-	14
CASSARLAGAPYEQYF	TGTGCCAGCAGTGCAAGGCTAGCGGGAGCGCCCTACGAGCAGTACTTC	TRBJ2-7	TRBV28	-	TRBD2	16
CASSQDFQSSYEQYF	TGTGCCAGCAGCCAGGACTTCCAATCCTCCTACGAGCAGTACTTC	TRBJ2-7	TRBV6-1	-	-	15
CASLDRGGTYEQYF	TGTGCCAGCCTTGACAGGGGGGGAACCTACGAGCAGTACTTC	TRBJ2-7	TRBV2	-	TRBD1	14
CASSRGSSYEQYF	TGTGCCAGCAGCCGCGGGAGCTCCTACGAGCAGTACTTC	TRBJ2-7	TRBV11-2	-	TRBD2	13
CASSLRYEQYF	TGTGCCAGCAGCTTGCGCTACGAGCAGTACTTC	TRBJ2-7	TRBV5-6	-	-	11
CAWSNSGDLYNSPLHF	TGTGCCTGGAGCAACTCGGGGGACCTCTATAATTCACCCCTCCACTTT	TRBJ1-6	TRBV30	-	-	16
CAWSKTGTGYGYTF	TGTGCCTGGAGTAAAACAGGGACAGGATATGGCTACACCTTC	TRBJ1-2	TRBV30	-	TRBD1	14